This TCR beta chain was sequenced for a study of identical twins. Study-level findings and limits: Abundant cord blood beta clonotypes carried fewer insertions; memory repertoires showed none. Alpha sequences out of frame and shared by twins had excess low generation probability.

V lost 4 bases and J 1 base, leaving 8 bases between the germline ends. The CDR3 has 13 amino acids. Germline V gives CDR1 SNHLY, CDR2 FYNNEI. MiXCR was run by TCRdb on the 5' RACE reads, yielding one entry per CDR3 protein. The table lists roughly 200,000 distinct CDR3 sequences, more than 6.5% of them singletons. This clonotype came up a few times. Its antigen is unidentified. This sample was shared with a second study, whose subject was yellow fever vaccine responses in identical twins.

Sequencing was carried out using memory (CD45RO+) T cells sorted from blood. The rearrangement links TRBV2 to TRBJ2-7, with D unclear. The receptor was isolated from a woman under 30 in good health. The CDR3 DNA reads TGTGCCAGCAGTGCGGTGGGATCCTACGAGCAGTACTTC. Its translation is CASSAVGSYEQYF.